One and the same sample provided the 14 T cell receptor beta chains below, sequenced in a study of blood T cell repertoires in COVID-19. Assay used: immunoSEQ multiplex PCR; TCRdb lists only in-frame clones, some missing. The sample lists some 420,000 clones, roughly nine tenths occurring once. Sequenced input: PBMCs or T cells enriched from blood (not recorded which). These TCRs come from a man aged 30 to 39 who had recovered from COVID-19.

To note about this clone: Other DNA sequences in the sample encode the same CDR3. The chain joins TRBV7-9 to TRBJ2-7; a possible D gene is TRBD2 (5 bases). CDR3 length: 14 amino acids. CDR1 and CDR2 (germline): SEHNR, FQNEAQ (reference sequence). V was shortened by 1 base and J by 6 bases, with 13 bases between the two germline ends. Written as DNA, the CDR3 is TGTGCCAGCAGCTTAGGAGGGTTACGGCGCGAGCAGTACTTC. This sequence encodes CASSLGGLRREQYF.

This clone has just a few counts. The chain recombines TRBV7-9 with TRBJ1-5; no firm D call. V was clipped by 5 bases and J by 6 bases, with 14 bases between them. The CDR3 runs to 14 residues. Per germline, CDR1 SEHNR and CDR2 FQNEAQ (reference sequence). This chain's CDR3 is CASSLDSNVQPQHF. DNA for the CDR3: TGTGCCAGCAGCCTTGACTCGAACGTTCAGCCCCAGCATTTT.

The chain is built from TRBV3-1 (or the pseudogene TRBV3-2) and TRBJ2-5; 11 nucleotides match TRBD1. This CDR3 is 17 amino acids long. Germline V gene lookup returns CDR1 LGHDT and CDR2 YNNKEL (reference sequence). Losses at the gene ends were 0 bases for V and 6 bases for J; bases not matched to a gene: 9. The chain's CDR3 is CASSQDPGTGGMKTQYF. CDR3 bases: TGTGCCAGCAGCCAAGATCCCGGGACAGGGGGTATGAAGACCCAGTACTTC.

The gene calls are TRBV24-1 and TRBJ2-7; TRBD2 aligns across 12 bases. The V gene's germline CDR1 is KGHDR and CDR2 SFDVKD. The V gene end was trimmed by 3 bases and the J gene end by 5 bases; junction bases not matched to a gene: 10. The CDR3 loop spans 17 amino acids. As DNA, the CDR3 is TGTGCCACCAGTGATCCCATTACTAGCGGGAGGCCGCACGAGCAGTACTTC. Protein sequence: CATSDPITSGRPHEQYF.

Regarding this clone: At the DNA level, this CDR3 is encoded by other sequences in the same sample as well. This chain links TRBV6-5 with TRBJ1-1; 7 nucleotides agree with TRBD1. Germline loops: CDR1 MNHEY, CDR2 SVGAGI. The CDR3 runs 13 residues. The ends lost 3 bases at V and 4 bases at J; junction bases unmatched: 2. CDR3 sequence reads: CASSYRQGTEAFF. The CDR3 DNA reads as TGTGCCAGCAGTTATAGACAGGGCACTGAAGCTTTCTTT.

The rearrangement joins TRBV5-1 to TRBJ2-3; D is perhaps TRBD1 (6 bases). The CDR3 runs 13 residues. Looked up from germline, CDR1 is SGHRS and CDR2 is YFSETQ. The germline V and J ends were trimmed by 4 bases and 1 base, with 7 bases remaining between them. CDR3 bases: TGCGCCAGCAGCGGGGGCGGCACAGATACGCAGTATTTT. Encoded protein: CASSGGGTDTQYF.

The CDR3 here is CASSQAGFREKLFF. The CDR3 nucleotides read TGTGCCAGCAGCCAAGCCGGGTTCCGTGAAAAACTGTTTTTT. The chain combines TRBV4-2 with TRBJ1-4; D call uncertain. Trimming removed 1 base at V and 7 bases at J, with 10 bases between. This CDR3 has 14 amino acids. CDR1 is LGHNA and CDR2 is YNFKEQ in the germline V gene.

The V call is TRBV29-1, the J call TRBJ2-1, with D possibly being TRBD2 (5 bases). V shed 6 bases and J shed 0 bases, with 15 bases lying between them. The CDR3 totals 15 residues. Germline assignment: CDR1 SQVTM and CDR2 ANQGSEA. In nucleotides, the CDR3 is TGCAGCGTCCCCAAGGGAGATAGCTCCTACAATGAGCAGTTCTTC. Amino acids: CSVPKGDSSYNEQFF.

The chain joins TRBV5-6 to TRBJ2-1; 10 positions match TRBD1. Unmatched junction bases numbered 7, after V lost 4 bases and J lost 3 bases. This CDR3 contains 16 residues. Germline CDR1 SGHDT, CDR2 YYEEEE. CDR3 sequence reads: CASSPTGTGVYNEQFF. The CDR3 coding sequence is TGTGCCAGCAGCCCCACCGGGACAGGGGTCTACAATGAGCAGTTCTTC.

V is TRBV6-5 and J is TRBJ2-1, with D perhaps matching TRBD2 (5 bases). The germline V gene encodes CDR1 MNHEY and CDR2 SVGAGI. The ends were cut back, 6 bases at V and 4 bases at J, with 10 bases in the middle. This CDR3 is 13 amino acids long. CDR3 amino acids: CASSNGLYNEQFF. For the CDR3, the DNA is TGTGCCAGCAGCAACGGACTGTACAATGAGCAGTTCTTC.

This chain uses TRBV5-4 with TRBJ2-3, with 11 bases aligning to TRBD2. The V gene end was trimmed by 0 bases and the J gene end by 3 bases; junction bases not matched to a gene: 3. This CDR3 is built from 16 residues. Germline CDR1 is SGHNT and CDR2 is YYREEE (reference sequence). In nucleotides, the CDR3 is TGTGCCAGCAGCTTGGATAGCGGGAGGGTAACAGATACGCAGTATTTT. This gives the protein CASSLDSGRVTDTQYF.

This CDR3 reads CASSPRGGTYNEQFF. Here the CDR3 DNA reads TGTGCCAGCAGCCCCCGGGGGGGCACCTACAATGAGCAGTTCTTC. This chain links TRBV11-3 with TRBJ2-1, with 8 bases aligning to TRBD2. CDR3 length: 15 residues. J lost 2 bases, V lost 5 bases, and 5 bases had no gene match. Looked up from germline, CDR1 is SGHNT and CDR2 is YENEEA.

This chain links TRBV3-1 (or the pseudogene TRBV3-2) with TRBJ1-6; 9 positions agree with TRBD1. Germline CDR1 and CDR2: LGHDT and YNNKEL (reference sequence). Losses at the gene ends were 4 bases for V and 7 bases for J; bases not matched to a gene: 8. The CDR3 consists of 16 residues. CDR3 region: CASSRPSGTGNSPLHF. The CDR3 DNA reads TGTGCCAGCAGCCGCCCTTCTGGGACAGGGAATTCACCCCTCCACTTT.

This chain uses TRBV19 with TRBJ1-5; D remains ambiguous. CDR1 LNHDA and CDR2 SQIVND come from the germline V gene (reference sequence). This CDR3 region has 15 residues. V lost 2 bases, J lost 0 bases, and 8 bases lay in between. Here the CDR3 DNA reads TGTGCCAGTAGTATAACGCGAGATAGCAATCAGCCCCAGCATTTT. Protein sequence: CASSITRDSNQPQHF.